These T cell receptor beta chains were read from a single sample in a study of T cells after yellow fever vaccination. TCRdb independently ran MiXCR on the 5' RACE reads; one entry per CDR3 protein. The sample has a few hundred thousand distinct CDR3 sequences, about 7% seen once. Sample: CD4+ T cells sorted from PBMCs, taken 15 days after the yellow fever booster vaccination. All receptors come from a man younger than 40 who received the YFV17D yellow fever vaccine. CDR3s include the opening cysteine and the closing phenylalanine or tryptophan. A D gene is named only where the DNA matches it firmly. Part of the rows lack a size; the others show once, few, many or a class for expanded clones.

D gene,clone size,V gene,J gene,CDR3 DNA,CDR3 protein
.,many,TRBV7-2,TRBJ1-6,TGTGCCAGCAGCATGAGGGGGGGTAGGAATTCACCCCTCCACTTT,CASSMRGGRNSPLHF
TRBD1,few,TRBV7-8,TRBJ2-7,TGTGCCAGCAGCGTTTGGGGACAGGGGGGCTACGAGCAGTACTTC,CASSVWGQGGYEQYF
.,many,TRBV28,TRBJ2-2,TGTGCCAGCAGCGTTAGTGGGGAGCTGTTTTTT,CASSVSGELFF
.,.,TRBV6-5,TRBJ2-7,TGTGCCAGCAGTTGGGGGCCGGGGCCCGACGACCTATACGAGCAGTACTTC,CASSWGPGPDDLYEQYF
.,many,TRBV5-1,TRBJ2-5,TGCGCCAGCAGCTTGTGGGAGACCCAGTACTTC,CASSLWETQYF
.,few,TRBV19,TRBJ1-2,TGTGCCAGTAGTATAATGGGCAGGGTGGATGGCTACACCTTC,CASSIMGRVDGYTF
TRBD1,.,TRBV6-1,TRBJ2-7,TGTGCCAGCGGAACGACAGGGATTACCTACGAGCAGTACTTC,CASGTTGITYEQYF
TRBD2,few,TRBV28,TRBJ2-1,TGTGCCAGCTATACCGGGACTAGCGCTTACAATGAGCAGTTCTTC,CASYTGTSAYNEQFF
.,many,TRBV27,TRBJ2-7,TGTGCCAGCAGCGGGTCGTGGGACACCTACGAGCAGTACTTC,CASSGSWDTYEQYF
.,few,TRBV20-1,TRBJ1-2,TGCAGTGCTAGAGAGGGGGGATCCGGCTACACCTTC,CSAREGGSGYTF
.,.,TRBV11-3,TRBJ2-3,TGTGCCAGCAGCCTCACAGACGTTTCAGATACGCAGTATTTT,CASSLTDVSDTQYF
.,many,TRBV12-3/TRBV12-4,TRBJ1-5,TGTGCCAGCAGTTTCGCATCTGGCAATCAGCCCCAGCATTTT,CASSFASGNQPQHF
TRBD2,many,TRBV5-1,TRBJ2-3,TGCGCCAGCAGCGCGGGACTAGCGGGTTCGGCAGATACGCAGTATTTT,CASSAGLAGSADTQYF
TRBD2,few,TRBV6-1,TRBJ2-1,TGTGCCAGCAAAGGAAGCGGGAGGGCCTCGGCCAATGAGCAGTTCTTC,CASKGSGRASANEQFF
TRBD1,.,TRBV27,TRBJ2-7,TGTGCCAGCAGTCTTCTTCCGGGACAGGGGGCAGGCGAGCAGTACTTC,CASSLLPGQGAGEQYF
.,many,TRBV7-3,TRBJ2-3,TGTGCCAGCAGCTTAACGAGTCGGGACACGGGGAGCCCCTCTTTCTTGACTACGCAGTATTTT,CASSLTSRDTGSPSFLTTQYF
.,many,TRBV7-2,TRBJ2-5,TGCGCCAGCAGCTTGGTTGAGACCCAGTACTTC,CASSLVETQYF
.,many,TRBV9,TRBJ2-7,TGTGCCAGCGGGAGTACCACCTACGAGCAGTACTTC,CASGSTTYEQYF
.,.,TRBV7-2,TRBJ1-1,TGTGCCAGCAGCTTAGCGTGGGGGAACACTGAAGCTTTCTTT,CASSLAWGNTEAFF
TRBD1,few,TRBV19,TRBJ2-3,TGTGCGAGCCGGACAGGGACAAGCACAGATACGCAGTATTTT,CASRTGTSTDTQYF
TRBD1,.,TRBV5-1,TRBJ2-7,TGCGCCAGCAGAGTAGAGGGGGCATACCACGAGCAGTACTTC,CASRVEGAYHEQYF
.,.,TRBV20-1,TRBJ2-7,TGCAGTGCTAGAGGGCGGCTAGCATCACCGTTGGGGCCCTACGAGCAGTACTTC,CSARGRLASPLGPYEQYF
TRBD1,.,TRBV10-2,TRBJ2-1,TGCGCCAGCAGACAGGGGGCAGGCAATGAGCAGTTCTTC,CASRQGAGNEQFF
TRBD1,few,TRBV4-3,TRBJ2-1,TGCGCCAGCAGCCAATTTTCCGGGACAGGGGAGCAGTTCTTC,CASSQFSGTGEQFF
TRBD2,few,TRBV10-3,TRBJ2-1,TGTGCCATCAGCCAATCCGGGACTAGAGGACTCAATGAGCAGTTCTTC,CAISQSGTRGLNEQFF
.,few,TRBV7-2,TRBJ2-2,TGTGCCAGCAGCTTGCGGGCGGAGGGGGCCGGGGAGCTGTTTTTT,CASSLRAEGAGELFF
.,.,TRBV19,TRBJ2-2,TGTGCCAGTAGTATAGAATGGGGAGTAGGCACCGGGGAGCTGTTTTTT,CASSIEWGVGTGELFF
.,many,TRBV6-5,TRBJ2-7,TGTGCCAGCAGTTACCCTCCCGAAGCCTACGAGCAGTACTTC,CASSYPPEAYEQYF
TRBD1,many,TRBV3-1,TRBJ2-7,TGTGCCAGCAGCCGGGGGACAGGGGGCTACGGGCAGTACTTC,CASSRGTGGYGQYF
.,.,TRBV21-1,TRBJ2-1,TGTGCCAGCACGGAGGGGGCCCTCGATGAGCAGTTCTTC,CASTEGALDEQFF
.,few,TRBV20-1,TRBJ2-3,TGCAGCGCTCGAAAGGGGGCGGGGGGCACAGATACGCAGTATTTT,CSARKGAGGTDTQYF
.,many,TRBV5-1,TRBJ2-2,TGCGCCAGCAGCTTGAGTGCAACGGGCACCGGGGAGCTGTTTTTT,CASSLSATGTGELFF
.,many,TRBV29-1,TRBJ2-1,TGCAGCGTTTTGAGGGAAGCCTACAATGAGCAGTTCTTC,CSVLREAYNEQFF
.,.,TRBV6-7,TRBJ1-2,TGTGCCAGCAGTTACTCGGCAGAATATGGCTACACCTTC,CASSYSAEYGYTF
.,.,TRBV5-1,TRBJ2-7,TGCGCCAGCAGCTTACAAAGCTCCTACGAGCAGTACTTC,CASSLQSSYEQYF
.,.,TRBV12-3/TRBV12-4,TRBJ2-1,TGTGCCAGCAGTACACGGCGTACCTACAATGAGCAGTTCTTC,CASSTRRTYNEQFF
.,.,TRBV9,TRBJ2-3,TGTGCCAGCAGCGGCGGCGTCTCAAGGGGTCGCACAGATACGCAGTATTTT,CASSGGVSRGRTDTQYF